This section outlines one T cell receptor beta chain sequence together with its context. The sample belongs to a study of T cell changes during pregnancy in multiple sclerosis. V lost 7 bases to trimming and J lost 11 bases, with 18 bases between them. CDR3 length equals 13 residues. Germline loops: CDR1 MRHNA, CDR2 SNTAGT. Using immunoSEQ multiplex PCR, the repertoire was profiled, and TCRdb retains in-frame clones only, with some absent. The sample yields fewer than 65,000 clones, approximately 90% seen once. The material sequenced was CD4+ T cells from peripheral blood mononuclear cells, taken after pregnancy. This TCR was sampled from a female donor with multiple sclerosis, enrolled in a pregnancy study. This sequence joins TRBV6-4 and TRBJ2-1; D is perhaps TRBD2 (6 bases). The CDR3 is CASTSQNGGQQFF. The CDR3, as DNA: TGTGCCAGCACATCACAAAACGGGGGACAGCAGTTCTTC.